This TCR beta chain was sequenced during a study of blood T cell repertoires in COVID-19. With V trimmed by 5 bases and J by 5 bases, 13 bases remained unmatched. There are 16 residues in the CDR3. CDR1 SGHVS and CDR2 FNYEAQ come from the germline V gene. The repertoire was sequenced with immunoSEQ multiplex PCR; TCRdb's copy has only in-frame clones and lacks some. The sample lists 300,000 to 450,000 clones, around 90% occurring once. The sample taken for sequencing was peripheral blood. The chain employs TRBV7-6 and TRBJ2-7; 9 bases line up with TRBD1. The TCR was taken from a woman aged 60-70 years with COVID-19, enrolled during active disease. DNA of the CDR3: TGTGCCAGCAGCACACACAGGGGGCCGGGTGGGAACGAGCAGTACTTC. Amino acids: CASSTHRGPGGNEQYF. Using reference TRBV7-6 and TRBJ2-7 for the parts outside the CDR3, the full variable domain is GAGVSQSPRYKVTKRGQDVALRCDPISGHVSLYWYRQALGQGPEFLTYFNYEAQQDKSGLPNDRFSAERPEGSISTLTIQRTEQRDSAMYRCASSTHRGPGGNEQYFGPGTRLTVT.